This passage covers 31 T cell receptor beta chains from one sample sequenced in a study of shared clonotypes between healthy human individuals (dated by TCRdb to the early 2020s). Libraries were constructed by the immunoSEQ multiplex PCR assay. TCRdb carries this immuneACCESS record with in-frame sequences only. Its versions omit some clonotypes, under half of them owing to an unresolved V gene in the studies checked, with the rest unexplained. A total of about 2.4 million clones appear in this sample, roughly 93% of them only once. The top ten hold approximately 0.36% of the sample. The sequenced sample was naive CD4+ T cells from PBMCs. In the paper's terms, the cell subset or site label means: CD45RA+ positively selected. The source is a man aged 18-30 years in good health. Some clones in this sample may be carry-over from other donors' samples.

V and J are TRBV6-5 and TRBJ1-1, with TRBD1 as a possible D gene (6 bases). Germline loops: CDR1 MNHEY, CDR2 SVGAGI. The CDR3 extends over 13 amino acids. Trimming left V 8 bases short and J 3 bases short, with 13 bases between. The CDR3 region has the DNA TGTGCCAGCTGGTCGCAGGGGCACACTGAAGCTTTCTTT. It codes for CASWSQGHTEAFF.

V usage is TRBV2 and J usage is TRBJ1-1; D possibly corresponds to TRBD1 (5 bases). V was cut by 2 bases and J by 0 bases, with 10 bases left in between. Germline-derived CDR1 and CDR2 are SNHLY and FYNNEI. This CDR3 comprises 15 residues. The CDR3: CASSEQGIMNTEAFF. CDR3 coding DNA: TGTGCCAGCAGTGAACAGGGTATTATGAACACTGAAGCTTTCTTT.

This chain links TRBV25-1 with TRBJ1-3; D gene ambiguous. Trimming shortened V by 8 bases and J by 0 bases, and 11 bases separated the two germline ends. Germline V lookup: CDR1 MGHDK, CDR2 SYGVNS. There are 14 residues in the CDR3. The CDR3 coding sequence is TGTGCCAGCCGAGGACGGAACTCTGGAAACACCATATATTTT. Protein: CASRGRNSGNTIYF.

The chain recombines TRBV30 with TRBJ2-5; 12 bases are shared with TRBD2. CDR3 size: 16 residues. Trimming cost V 7 bases and J 4 bases; bases outside gene matches: 13. Germline CDR1 GTSNPN, CDR2 SVGIG (reference sequence). CDR3 protein: CALQLAGGRTTETQYF. The CDR3 nucleotides are TGTGCCTTACAACTAGCGGGAGGCCGAACGACAGAGACCCAGTACTTC. Together with reference TRBV30 and TRBJ2-5, the CDR3 gives the full variable domain: SQTIHQWPATLVQPVGSPLSLECTVEGTSNPNLYWYRQAAGRGLQLLFYSVGIGQISSEVPQNLSASRPQDRQFILSSKKLLLSDSGFYLCALQLAGGRTTETQYFGPGTRLLVL.

The chain recombines TRBV28 with TRBJ2-7, with TRBD2 matching over 9 bases. This CDR3 region has 15 residues. CDR1 is MDHEN, CDR2 SYDVKM, per germline. The V segment lost 6 bases and the J segment 4 bases; nucleotides outside the gene matches: 10. CDR3 protein: CASSSGASGTYEQYF. As DNA, the CDR3 is TGTGCCAGCAGCTCGGGGGCTAGCGGGACGTACGAGCAGTACTTC.

The chain recombines TRBV9 with TRBJ2-7, with 11 positions matching TRBD2. V gave up 0 bases and J gave up 3 bases; unmatched junction bases: 5. The CDR3 consists of 16 residues. Germline CDR1 and CDR2: SGDLS and YYNGEE. The CDR3 region has the DNA TGTGCCAGCAGCGTAGGGACCGGGACTAGCGGCTACGAGCAGTACTTC. Protein: CASSVGTGTSGYEQYF.

This clone was found once. J is TRBJ2-5 and V is TRBV29-1, with 7 bases lining up with TRBD1. The germline gives CDR1 SQVTM, CDR2 ANQGSEA. V shed 7 bases, J shed 4 bases, and the junction held 6 bases outside the gene matches. The CDR3 sequence is 12 residues long. In DNA form, the CDR3 reads TGCAGCGCTGTGGGACAGACAGAGACCCAGTACTTC. It yields the protein CSAVGQTETQYF.

This CDR3 reads CASRGEVNEKLFF. CDR3 DNA: TGTGCCAGCAGGGGGGAGGTTAATGAAAAACTGTTTTTT. V gene TRBV28 combines with J gene TRBJ1-4, with TRBD1 as a possible D gene (5 bases). Germline V gene data show CDR1 as MDHEN and CDR2 as SYDVKM. The CDR3 covers 13 residues. Trimming took 6 bases from V and 4 from J, leaving 9 bases between them.

DNA of the CDR3: TGTGCCAGCAGTGAAGATGGGACAGATACCTATGGCTACACCTTC. It encodes CASSEDGTDTYGYTF. The V call is TRBV6-1, the J call TRBJ1-2, with 7 bases identical to TRBD1. This CDR3 is 15 amino acids long. The germline gives CDR1 MNHNS, CDR2 SASEGT. J lost 4 bases, V lost 1 base, and 6 bases had no gene match.

This clone was detected only a few times. This specimen includes other DNA sequences encoding the same CDR3. The chain couples TRBV28 to TRBJ1-2; D gene unclear. Germline CDR1 is MDHEN and CDR2 is SYDVKM. This CDR3 has 13 residues. V lost 5 bases to trimming and J lost 8 bases, with 15 bases between them. The CDR3 nucleotides read TGTGCCAGCAGTCCGCCCGGGGTAGGCGGCTACACCTTC. It translates to CASSPPGVGGYTF.

The chain recombines TRBV7-3 with TRBJ2-7, with TRBD1 identical over 9 bases. With V trimmed by 4 bases and J by 7 bases, 8 bases remained unmatched. There are 14 residues in the CDR3. Germline loops: CDR1 SGHTA, CDR2 FQGTGA. This chain's CDR3 is CASSSSGTGLEQYF. The DNA for the CDR3 is TGTGCCAGCAGCTCATCCGGGACAGGGCTTGAGCAGTACTTC.

In its sample, this clone was seen a few times. The sample has other DNA sequences that encode this CDR3 too. The rearrangement links TRBV5-1 to TRBJ1-1; D may be TRBD1 (5 bases). Trimming stripped 4 bases from V and 2 bases from J, with 9 bases between. Germline loops: CDR1 SGHRS, CDR2 YFSETQ. The CDR3 has 13 residues. The CDR3, as DNA: TGCGCCAGCAGCACCCAGGGCAACACTGAAGCTTTCTTT. This gives the protein CASSTQGNTEAFF.

This clone occurred once. The genes are TRBV7-9 and TRBJ2-1, with TRBD2 matching over 13 bases. CDR1 SEHNR and CDR2 FQNEAQ come from the germline V gene (reference sequence). V lost 1 base, J lost 7 bases, and 4 bases stayed unmatched. This CDR3 region has 16 residues. The CDR3 spells CASSLGTSGRRNEQFF. In nucleotides, the CDR3 is TGTGCCAGCAGCTTAGGGACTAGCGGGAGACGGAATGAGCAGTTCTTC.

The chain carries TRBV7-9 and TRBJ1-1; the match to TRBD1 covers 7 bases. CDR1 and CDR2 from the germline V gene are SEHNR and FQNEAQ (reference sequence). Losses at the gene ends were 5 bases for V and 4 bases for J; bases not matched to a gene: 4. This CDR3 region has 13 residues. The CDR3 here is CASSPAGGTEAFF. CDR3 DNA: TGTGCCAGCAGCCCCGCAGGGGGCACTGAAGCTTTCTTT.

The chain couples TRBV27 to TRBJ1-5; 8 bases map to TRBD1. The CDR3 totals 15 residues. The germline V gene has CDR1 MNHEY and CDR2 SMNVEV (reference sequence). With V trimmed by 5 bases and J by 3 bases, 6 bases remained unmatched. Here the CDR3 DNA reads TGTGCCAGCAGTCCAAACAGGGGGTTCAATCAGCCCCAGCATTTT. Translated, it gives CASSPNRGFNQPQHF.

The chain carries TRBV11-2 and TRBJ2-1; 12 nucleotides match TRBD2. V dropped 1 base and J dropped 7; count of bases not matched to a gene: 2. The CDR3 consists of 15 residues. Germline V lookup: CDR1 SGHAT, CDR2 FQNNGV. The CDR3 here is CASSLGTSGENEQFF. The CDR3, as DNA: TGTGCCAGCAGCTTAGGGACTAGCGGGGAAAATGAGCAGTTCTTC.

This chain connects TRBV6-6 to TRBJ1-4, with TRBD1 matching 7 bases. V shed 2 bases and J 6 bases; nucleotides not matched to a gene: 6. The CDR3 runs to 15 residues. Germline V gene lookup returns CDR1 MNHNY and CDR2 SVGAGI (reference sequence). Written as DNA, the CDR3 is TGTGCCAGCAGTTACCTAGGGGACAGAGATGAAAAACTGTTTTTT. Its translation: CASSYLGDRDEKLFF.

The chain links TRBV7-8 to TRBJ2-1; 7 bases line up with TRBD2. This CDR3 spans 16 amino acids. Losses at the gene ends were 1 base for V and 3 bases for J; bases not matched to a gene: 6. Germline-derived CDR1 and CDR2 are SGHVS and FQNEAQ. For the CDR3, the DNA is TGTGCCAGCAGCTTAGGGCTAGCGGAGAACTACAATGAGCAGTTCTTC. Translated, it gives CASSLGLAENYNEQFF.

The chain links TRBV19 to TRBJ2-7; D might be TRBD1 (6 bases). This CDR3 is 15 amino acids long. V was shortened by 6 bases and J by 5 bases, with 20 bases between the two germline ends. Germline loops: CDR1 LNHDA, CDR2 SQIVND (reference sequence). CDR3 residues: CASSQLGQARDEQYF. Written as DNA, the CDR3 is TGTGCCAGTAGCCAACTGGGACAAGCACGCGACGAGCAGTACTTC.

The V gene is TRBV11-3, the J gene TRBJ1-1; 7 bases agree with TRBD1. This CDR3 comprises 12 residues. The ends lost 3 bases at V and 9 bases at J; junction bases unmatched: 4. The germline gives CDR1 SGHNT, CDR2 YENEEA. CDR3 region: CASSFGGQQAFF. CDR3 nucleotide sequence: TGTGCCAGCAGCTTCGGGGGACAGCAAGCTTTCTTT.

The rearrangement uses TRBV5-1 and TRBJ2-2; D is undetermined. The CDR3 loop spans 13 amino acids. Trimming took 4 bases from V and 4 from J, leaving 8 bases between them. Germline CDR1 and CDR2: SGHRS and YFSETQ. Here the CDR3 reads CASSGVGTGELFF. The CDR3 region has the DNA TGCGCCAGCAGCGGCGTGGGCACCGGGGAGCTGTTTTTT.

The rearrangement joins TRBV6-1 to TRBJ2-7, with D uncertain. Between the trimmed V and J ends, which lost 11 bases and 2 bases, there was a span of 13 bases. This CDR3 is 12 amino acids long. Looked up from germline, CDR1 is MNHNS and CDR2 is SASEGT. The CDR3 sequence is CASGRMTYEQYF. CDR3 DNA sequence: TGTGCCTCTGGACGGATGACCTACGAGCAGTACTTC.

The rearrangement uses TRBV20-1 and TRBJ2-7; TRBD2 might be the D (6 bases). Trimming removed 3 bases from V and 10 bases from J, with 13 bases in between. Germline V gene lookup returns CDR1 DFQATT and CDR2 SNEGSKA (reference sequence). This CDR3 is 11 amino acids long. As DNA, the CDR3 is TGCAGTGCTAGTATGGGGGGTCGCCAGTACTTC. This encodes CSASMGGRQYF.

This clone was seen a single time. The chain employs TRBV7-7 and TRBJ2-1; D is unresolved. The CDR3 length is 15 residues. Trimming shortened V by 3 bases and J by 8 bases, and 17 bases separated the two germline ends. The V gene's germline CDR1 is SSHAT and CDR2 FNYEAQ (reference sequence). The CDR3 DNA reads TGTGCCAGCAGCTTTAGTCAAGCCTTGGCTGATGAGCAGTTCTTC. Protein product: CASSFSQALADEQFF.

V usage is TRBV19 and J usage is TRBJ2-3; unclear D gene. Per germline, CDR1 LNHDA and CDR2 SQIVND (reference sequence). CDR3 length: 13 residues. V lost 5 bases to trimming and J lost 6 bases, with 12 bases between them. The CDR3 nucleotides read TGTGCCAGTAGTCCCGCCTTAGGGGATACGCAGTATTTT. This codes for CASSPALGDTQYF. The full variable domain, rest sourced from reference TRBV19 and TRBJ2-3, is DGGITQSPKYLFRKEGQNVTLSCEQNLNHDAMYWYRQDPGQGLRLIYYSQIVNDFQKGDIAEGYSVSREKKESFPLTVTSAQKNPTAFYLCASSPALGDTQYFGPGTRLTVL.

The gene calls are TRBV7-7 and TRBJ2-1, with D possibly TRBD2 on 5 matching bases. The CDR3 sequence is 15 residues long. V lost 1 base to trimming and J lost 12 bases, with 19 bases between them. Germline assignment: CDR1 SSHAT and CDR2 FNYEAQ (reference sequence). As DNA, the CDR3 is TGTGCCAGCAGCTTAGGGATGGCAGAGGGTAATCGGCAGTTCTTC. Its protein product is CASSLGMAEGNRQFF.

The V and J genes are TRBV5-1 and TRBJ2-2, with D unclear. V was trimmed by 0 bases and J by 6 bases, leaving 12 bases between them. The CDR3 sequence is 15 residues long. From germline, CDR1 is SGHRS and CDR2 YFSETQ. CDR3 residues: CASSLGEVFAGELFF. The CDR3, as DNA: TGCGCCAGCAGCTTGGGGGAAGTCTTCGCCGGGGAGCTGTTTTTT.

The CDR3 DNA sequence: TGTGCCAGCAGTCCAACGGGAAATTCACCCCTCCACTTT. Its translation is CASSPTGNSPLHF. The chain joins TRBV6-5 to TRBJ1-6; the D is unclear. V was shortened by 5 bases and J by 7 bases, with 9 bases between the two germline ends. The CDR3 has 13 residues. The V gene's germline CDR1 is MNHEY and CDR2 SVGAGI.

In this sample, this clone turned up once. The V gene is TRBV5-1, the J gene TRBJ2-2, with 9 bases matching TRBD2. V lost 4 bases to trimming and J lost 1 base; unmatched junction nucleotides: 5. Germline V lookup: CDR1 SGHRS, CDR2 YFSETQ. The length of the CDR3 is 16 residues. This CDR3 reads CASSIGLALNTGELFF. As DNA, the CDR3 is TGCGCCAGCAGCATCGGACTAGCGTTGAACACCGGGGAGCTGTTTTTT. The full variable domain, in which reference TRBV5-1 and TRBJ2-2 provide the parts outside the CDR3, is KAGVTQTPRYLIKTRGQQVTLSCSPISGHRSVSWYQQTPGQGLQFLFEYFSETQRNKGNFPGRFSGRQFSNSRSEMNVSTLELGDSALYLCASSIGLALNTGELFFGEGSRLTVL.

V is TRBV4-1 and J is TRBJ1-1; possible D gene TRBD1, 6 bases. This CDR3 has 15 amino acids. Germline V gives CDR1 MGHRA, CDR2 YSYEKL. Trimming stripped 3 bases from V and 6 bases from J, with 17 bases between. CDR3 DNA: TGCGCCAGCAGCCAGGGGTTCGCGGGGACACCTGAAGCTTTCTTT. Its translation: CASSQGFAGTPEAFF.

CDR3 sequence: CASSPTTSGSIDEQFF. CDR3 sequence (DNA): TGCGCCAGCAGCCCCACGACTAGCGGGAGTATTGATGAGCAGTTCTTC. The genes are TRBV5-1 and TRBJ2-1; the match to TRBD2 covers 12 bases. J gave up 8 bases and V 4 bases, and 10 bases lay outside the gene matches. The V gene's germline CDR1 is SGHRS and CDR2 YFSETQ. The CDR3 runs to 16 residues.